The sequence of this T cell receptor beta chain was determined in a study of T cell responses to AZD1222 COVID-19 vaccine. Trimming shortened V by 0 bases and J by 6 bases, and 6 bases separated the two germline ends. Germline lookup yields CDR1 MNHEY and CDR2 SMNVEV (reference sequence). The CDR3 consists of 13 residues. Method: immunoSEQ multiplex PCR; TCRdb's copy keeps in-frame clones and lacks some. This repertoire comprises about 140,000 clones; its ten largest clones make up 2% to 2.5%. The sequencing sample was made of peripheral blood. The genes are TRBV27 and TRBJ1-5, with D possibly matching TRBD1 (5 bases). The sequence came from an adult in good health. CDR3 nucleotide sequence: TGTGCCAGCAGTTTATCAGGGGTTCAGCCCCAGCATTTT. Protein product: CASSLSGVQPQHF.